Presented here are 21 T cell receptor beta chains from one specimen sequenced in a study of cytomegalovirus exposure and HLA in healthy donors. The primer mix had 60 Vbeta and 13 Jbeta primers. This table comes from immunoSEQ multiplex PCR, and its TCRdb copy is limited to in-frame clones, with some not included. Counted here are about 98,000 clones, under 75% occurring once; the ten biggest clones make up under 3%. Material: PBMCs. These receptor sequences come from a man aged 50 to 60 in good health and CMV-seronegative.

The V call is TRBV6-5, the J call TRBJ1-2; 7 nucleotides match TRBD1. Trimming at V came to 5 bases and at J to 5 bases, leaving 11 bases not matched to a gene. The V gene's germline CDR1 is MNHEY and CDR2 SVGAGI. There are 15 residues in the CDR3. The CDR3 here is CASSTDREVWYGYTF. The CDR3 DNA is TGTGCCAGCAGTACAGACAGGGAGGTGTGGTATGGCTACACCTTC.

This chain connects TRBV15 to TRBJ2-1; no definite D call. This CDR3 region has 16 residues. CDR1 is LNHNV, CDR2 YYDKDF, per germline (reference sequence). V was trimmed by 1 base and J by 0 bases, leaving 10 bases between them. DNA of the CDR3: TGTGCCACCAGCAGAGTATTTACTGGCTCCTACAATGAGCAGTTCTTC. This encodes CATSRVFTGSYNEQFF. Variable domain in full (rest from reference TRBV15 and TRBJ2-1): DAMVIQNPRYQVTQFGKPVTLSCSQTLNHNVMYWYQQKSSQAPKLLFHYYDKDFNNEADTPDNFQSRRPNTSFCFLDIRSPGLGDTAMYLCATSRVFTGSYNEQFFGPGTRLTVL.

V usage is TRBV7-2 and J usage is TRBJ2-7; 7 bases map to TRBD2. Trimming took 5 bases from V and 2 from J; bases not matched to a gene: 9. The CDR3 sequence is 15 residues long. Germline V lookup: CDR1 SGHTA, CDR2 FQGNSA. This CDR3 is CASSRGDYLPYEQYF. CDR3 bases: TGTGCCAGCAGCCGCGGGGACTACCTCCCCTACGAGCAGTACTTC.

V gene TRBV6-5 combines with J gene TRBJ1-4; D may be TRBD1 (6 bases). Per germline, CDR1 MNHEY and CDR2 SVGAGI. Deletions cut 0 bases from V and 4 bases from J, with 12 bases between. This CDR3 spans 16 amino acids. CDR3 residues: CASSYSYRVVNEKLFF. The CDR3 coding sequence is TGTGCCAGCAGTTACTCGTACAGGGTTGTTAATGAAAAACTGTTTTTT.

The CDR3 region is CASSSSGRGYEQYF. CDR3 DNA: TGTGCCAGCAGCTCTAGCGGGAGAGGGTACGAGCAGTACTTC. The rearrangement uses TRBV7-9 and TRBJ2-5; 10 bases match TRBD2. The DNA end lines up better with TRBJ2-7; the J call may be wrong. In germline, CDR1 is SEHNR, CDR2 FQNEAQ (reference sequence). This CDR3 is built from 14 residues.

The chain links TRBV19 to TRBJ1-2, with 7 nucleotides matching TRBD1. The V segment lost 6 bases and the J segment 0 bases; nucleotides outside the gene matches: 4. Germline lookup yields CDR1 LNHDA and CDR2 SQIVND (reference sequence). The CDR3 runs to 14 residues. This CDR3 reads CASRAGQANYGYTF. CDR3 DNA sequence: TGTGCCAGTAGGGCCGGACAGGCTAACTATGGCTACACCTTC.

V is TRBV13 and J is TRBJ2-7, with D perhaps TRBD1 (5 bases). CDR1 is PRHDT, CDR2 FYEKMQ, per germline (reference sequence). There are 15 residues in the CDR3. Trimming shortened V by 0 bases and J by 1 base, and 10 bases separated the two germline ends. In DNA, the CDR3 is TGTGCCAGCAGCTTAGGGACAGCTCCTTCCTACGAGCAGTACTTC. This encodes CASSLGTAPSYEQYF.

DNA for the CDR3: TGTGCCAGCAGCTTAGTGTCCCGGGTTTGGGGGGGCACTGAAGCTTTCTTT. As protein: CASSLVSRVWGGTEAFF. The chain carries TRBV11-2 and TRBJ1-1, with D possibly being TRBD1 (5 bases). CDR3 size: 17 residues. The germline gives CDR1 SGHAT, CDR2 FQNNGV. V dropped 1 base and J dropped 4 bases, with 19 bases sitting between them.

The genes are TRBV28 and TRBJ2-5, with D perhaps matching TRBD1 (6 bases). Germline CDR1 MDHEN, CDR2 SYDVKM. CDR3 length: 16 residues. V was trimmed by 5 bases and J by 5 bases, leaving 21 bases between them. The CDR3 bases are TGTGCCAGCAGTCTACCATTGGGGACATTCCGGGAGACCCAGTACTTC. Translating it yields CASSLPLGTFRETQYF.

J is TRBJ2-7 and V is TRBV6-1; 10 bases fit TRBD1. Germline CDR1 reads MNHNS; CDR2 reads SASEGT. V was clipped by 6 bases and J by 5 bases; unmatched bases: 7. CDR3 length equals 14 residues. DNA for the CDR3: TGTGCCAGCAGGCCCCGACAGGGGGCCCACGAGCAGTACTTC. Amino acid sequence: CASRPRQGAHEQYF.

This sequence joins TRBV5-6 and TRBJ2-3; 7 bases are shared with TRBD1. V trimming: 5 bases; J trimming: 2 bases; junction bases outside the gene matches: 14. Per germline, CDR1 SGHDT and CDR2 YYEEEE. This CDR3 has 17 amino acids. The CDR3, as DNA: TGTGCCAGCAGTAAACCCCCAGGGGGAGACCACACAGATACGCAGTATTTT. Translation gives CASSKPPGGDHTDTQYF.

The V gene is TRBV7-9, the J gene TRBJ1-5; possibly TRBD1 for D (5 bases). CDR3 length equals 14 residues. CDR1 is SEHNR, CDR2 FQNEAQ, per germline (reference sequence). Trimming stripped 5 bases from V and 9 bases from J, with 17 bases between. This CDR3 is CASSQGPGRGPQHF. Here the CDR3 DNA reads TGTGCCAGCAGCCAGGGTCCCGGTCGAGGGCCCCAGCATTTT.

The CDR3 reads CASSLSDQPNEQFF. CDR3 in DNA: TGTGCCAGCAGCCTCAGCGACCAACCCAATGAGCAGTTCTTC. V usage is TRBV9 and J usage is TRBJ2-1; no clear D. CDR3 size: 14 residues. The germline gives CDR1 SGDLS, CDR2 YYNGEE. V lost 4 bases to trimming and J lost 6 bases, with 14 bases between them.

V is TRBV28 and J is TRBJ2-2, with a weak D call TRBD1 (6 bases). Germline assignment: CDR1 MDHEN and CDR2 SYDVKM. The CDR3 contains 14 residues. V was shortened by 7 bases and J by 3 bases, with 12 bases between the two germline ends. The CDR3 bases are TGTGCCAGCACCGGGACACACTACACCGGGGAGCTGTTTTTT. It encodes CASTGTHYTGELFF.

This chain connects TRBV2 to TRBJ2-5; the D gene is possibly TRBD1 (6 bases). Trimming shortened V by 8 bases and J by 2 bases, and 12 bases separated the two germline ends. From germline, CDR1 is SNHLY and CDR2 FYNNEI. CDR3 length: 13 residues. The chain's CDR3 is CASGGHPQETQYF. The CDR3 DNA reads TGTGCCAGCGGGGGACACCCGCAAGAGACCCAGTACTTC.

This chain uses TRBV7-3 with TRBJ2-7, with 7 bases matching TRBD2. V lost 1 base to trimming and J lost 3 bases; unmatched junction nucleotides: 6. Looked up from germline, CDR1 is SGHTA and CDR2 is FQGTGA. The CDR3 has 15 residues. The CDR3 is CASSLMAGVGYEQYF. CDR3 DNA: TGTGCCAGCAGCTTAATGGCGGGGGTCGGCTACGAGCAGTACTTC.

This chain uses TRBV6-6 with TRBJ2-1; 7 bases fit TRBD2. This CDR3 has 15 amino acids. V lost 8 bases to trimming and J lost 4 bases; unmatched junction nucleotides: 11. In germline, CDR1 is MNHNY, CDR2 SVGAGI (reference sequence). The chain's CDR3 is CASSPPGAGYNEQFF. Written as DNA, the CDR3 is TGTGCCAGCTCTCCCCCGGGAGCGGGATACAATGAGCAGTTCTTC.

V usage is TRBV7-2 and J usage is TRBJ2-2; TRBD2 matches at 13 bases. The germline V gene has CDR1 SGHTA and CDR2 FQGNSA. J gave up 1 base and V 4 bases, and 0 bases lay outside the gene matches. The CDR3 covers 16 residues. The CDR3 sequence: CASSWTSGGNTGELFF. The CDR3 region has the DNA TGTGCCAGCAGCTGGACTAGCGGGGGGAACACCGGGGAGCTGTTTTTT.

The CDR3 region is CASSASKGAPVAEAFF. As DNA, the CDR3 is TGTGCCAGCAGTGCTTCGAAGGGGGCGCCGGTGGCTGAAGCTTTCTTT. The chain links TRBV6-4 to TRBJ1-1, with 7 nucleotides matching TRBD1. Germline trimming cut 4 bases from V and 6 bases from J; bases unmatched to any gene: 14. Looked up from germline, CDR1 is MRHNA and CDR2 is SNTAGT. There are 16 residues in the CDR3.

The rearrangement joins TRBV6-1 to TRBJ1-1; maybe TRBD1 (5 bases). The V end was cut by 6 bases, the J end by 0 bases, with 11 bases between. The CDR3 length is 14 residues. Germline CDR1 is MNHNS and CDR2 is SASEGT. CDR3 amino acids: CASSLDSMNTEAFF. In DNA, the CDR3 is TGTGCCAGCAGCCTCGACAGCATGAACACTGAAGCTTTCTTT.

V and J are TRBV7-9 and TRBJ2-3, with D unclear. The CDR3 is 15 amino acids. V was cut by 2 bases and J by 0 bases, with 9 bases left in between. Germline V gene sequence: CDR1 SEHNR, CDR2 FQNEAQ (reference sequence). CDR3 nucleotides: TGTGCCAGCAGCTTATCACTTCCTAGCACAGATACGCAGTATTTT. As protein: CASSLSLPSTDTQYF.